The 15 T cell receptor beta chains in this list originate from one sample, sequenced in a study of blood T cell repertoires in COVID-19. Clones were read by immunoSEQ multiplex PCR, and TCRdb kept only the in-frame ones, dropping some. The sample has under 300,000 clones, about 86% seen once. Sample: peripheral blood. Receptor source: a woman aged 60-75 years with active or convalescent COVID-19.

This clone was seen only a few times. The chain has TRBV3-1 (or the pseudogene TRBV3-2) and TRBJ2-1, with D tentatively TRBD2 (5 bases). Looked up from germline, CDR1 is LGHDT and CDR2 is YNNKEL (reference sequence). The V and J ends lost 3 bases and 14 bases respectively, with 11 bases between them. The CDR3 spans 11 residues. CDR3 region: CASSQGPREFF. The CDR3 DNA follows: TGTGCCAGCAGCCAGGGCCCGAGGGAGTTCTTC.

V is TRBV11-2 and J is TRBJ1-4; D is possibly TRBD1 (5 bases). CDR1 is SGHAT and CDR2 is FQNNGV in the germline V gene. The CDR3 covers 16 residues. The V and J ends lost 4 bases and 0 bases respectively, with 12 bases between them. DNA for the CDR3: TGTGCCAGCAGCTCGGGAGGGGTTGCAACTAATGAAAAACTGTTTTTT. This codes for CASSSGGVATNEKLFF.

J is TRBJ1-5 and V is TRBV30, with a weak D call TRBD1 (6 bases). Looked up from germline, CDR1 is GTSNPN and CDR2 is SVGIG (reference sequence). Trimming cost V 4 bases and J 3 bases, with 13 bases left between them. CDR3 length: 14 residues. The CDR3 sequence: CAWNRDRFNQPQHF. The CDR3 bases are TGTGCCTGGAACCGAGACAGGTTCAATCAGCCCCAGCATTTT.

This clone was seen a few times. This CDR3 reads CASSPAGDGNTIYF. DNA of the CDR3: TGTGCCAGCAGTCCCGCAGGGGATGGAAACACCATATATTTT. The chain couples TRBV27 to TRBJ1-3; perhaps TRBD1 as D (6 bases). The CDR3 length is 14 residues. The V gene's germline CDR1 is MNHEY and CDR2 SMNVEV (reference sequence). V lost 5 bases and J 3 bases, leaving 11 bases between the germline ends.

The chain employs TRBV14 and TRBJ2-1; 7 bases are a match to TRBD2. In germline, CDR1 is SGHDN, CDR2 FVKESK. The CDR3 consists of 18 residues. Germline trimming cut 1 base from V and 1 base from J; bases unmatched to any gene: 10. The CDR3, as DNA: TGTGCCAGCAGCCAAGGACTAGCCTCTTTTCTTTCCTACAATGAGCAGTTCTTC. Protein product: CASSQGLASFLSYNEQFF.

CDR3: CASSQERGTNEKLFF. Here the CDR3 DNA reads TGTGCCAGCAGCCAAGAACGGGGGACTAATGAAAAACTGTTTTTT. V and J are TRBV4-2 and TRBJ1-4; possibly TRBD1 for D (5 bases). This CDR3 has 15 residues. The germline V gene encodes CDR1 LGHNA and CDR2 YNFKEQ. Trimming took 0 bases from V and 2 from J, leaving 7 bases between them.

This chain links TRBV9 with TRBJ2-7, with D maybe TRBD1 (6 bases). The CDR3 totals 15 residues. The germline V gene encodes CDR1 SGDLS and CDR2 YYNGEE. Trimming shortened V by 4 bases and J by 0 bases, and 14 bases separated the two germline ends. CDR3 loop: CASSSRDTTSYEQYF. The DNA for the CDR3 is TGTGCCAGCAGCAGCCGGGACACAACCTCCTACGAGCAGTACTTC.

The J gene is TRBJ1-1, the V gene TRBV7-2; D is ambiguous. V was trimmed by 5 bases and J by 4 bases, leaving 5 bases between them. Per germline, CDR1 SGHTA and CDR2 FQGNSA. This CDR3 has 11 residues. This CDR3 reads CASSPFTEAFF. The CDR3 DNA sequence: TGTGCCAGCAGCCCCTTCACTGAAGCTTTCTTT.

The J gene is TRBJ1-1, the V gene TRBV5-5; D unresolved. The ends were cut back, 0 bases at V and 4 bases at J, with 13 bases in the middle. Germline assignment: CDR1 SGHKS and CDR2 YYEKEE (reference sequence). The CDR3 contains 15 residues. Here the CDR3 DNA reads TGTGCCAGCAGCTTGGCAGGCAGATCCAGCACTGAAGCTTTCTTT. Translated, it gives CASSLAGRSSTEAFF.

The chain joins TRBV6-2 or TRBV6-3 to TRBJ1-2, with a tentative D call TRBD1 (6 bases). Trimming stripped 0 bases from V and 0 bases from J, with 8 bases between. The CDR3 loop spans 15 amino acids. Germline V lookup: CDR1 MNHEY, CDR2 SVGEGT. CDR3 DNA sequence: TGTGCCAGCAGTTACTCCAGGACAGCTAACTATGGCTACACCTTC. Amino acids: CASSYSRTANYGYTF.

V usage is TRBV15 and J usage is TRBJ1-6, with D possibly matching TRBD1 (5 bases). The germline V and J ends were trimmed by 3 bases and 0 bases, with 9 bases remaining between them. The CDR3 totals 16 residues. Germline CDR1 is LNHNV and CDR2 is YYDKDF (reference sequence). CDR3 region: CATSRGGSSYNSPLHF. CDR3 nucleotides: TGTGCCACCAGCAGGGGGGGTAGCTCCTATAATTCACCCCTCCACTTT.

V gene TRBV5-1 combines with J gene TRBJ1-1; TRBD1 matches at 10 bases. V was clipped by 3 bases and J by 5 bases; unmatched bases: 4. Germline CDR1 is SGHRS and CDR2 is YFSETQ. The CDR3 covers 14 residues. The CDR3 loop is CASSSGQGGTEAFF. The CDR3 region has the DNA TGCGCCAGCAGCTCTGGACAGGGGGGAACTGAAGCTTTCTTT.

The chain couples TRBV5-1 to TRBJ1-2; 9 positions agree with TRBD1. J was trimmed by 2 bases and V by 4 bases; bases with no gene match: 6. The V gene's germline CDR1 is SGHRS and CDR2 YFSETQ. The CDR3 is made up of 15 amino acids. This CDR3 reads CASSLTGTGNYGYTF. The CDR3 bases are TGCGCCAGCAGCCTCACCGGGACAGGGAACTATGGCTACACCTTC.

The rearrangement links TRBV7-3 to TRBJ1-2; 7 bases are a match to TRBD1. The CDR3 covers 13 residues. Germline-derived CDR1 and CDR2 are SGHTA and FQGTGA. V shed 4 bases and J 2 bases; nucleotides not matched to a gene: 1. Written as DNA, the CDR3 is TGTGCCAGCAGCTCACAGGGGAACTATGGCTACACCTTC. Translating it yields CASSSQGNYGYTF.

As for this clone: Its ends do not fully match the called genes, so a read error is possible. The rearrangement joins TRBV5-1 to TRBJ2-1; TRBD2 matches 8 bases. Germline values: CDR1 SGHRS, CDR2 YFSETQ. The CDR3 consists of 17 residues. CDR3 nucleotides: TGCGCCCGCAGCTTGTCTCGCGGGGGCCGGGGGGGCAATGAGCAGTTCTTC. Its protein is CARSLSRGGRGGNEQFF. The entire variable domain, with the rest obtained from reference TRBV5-1 and TRBJ2-1, is as follows: KAGVTQTPRYLIKTRGQQVTLSCSPISGHRSVSWYQQTPGQGLQFLFEYFSETQRNKGNFPGRFSGRQFSNSRSEMNVSTLELGDSALYLCARSLSRGGRGGNEQFFGPGTRLTVL.